The 15 T cell receptor beta chains listed next were all sequenced from one sample in a study of T cells in Graves' hyperthyroidism and ophthalmopathy. Amplified TCR beta CDR3 regions derived from RNA transcripts. HTBI primers were employed in a first-round RT-PCR of the TCR CDR3. One entry per CDR3 protein results from TCRdb running MiXCR on the multiplex PCR reads. The data show 310,000 or so distinct CDR3 sequences, with 17% seen just once and around 58% held by the top ten. The sequenced sample was blood. These receptors were collected from a woman in her sixties or seventies with Graves' ophthalmopathy.

This chain connects TRBV20-1 to TRBJ1-4; no clear D. Trimming took 2 bases from V and 0 from J, leaving 13 bases between them. CDR1 and CDR2 from the germline V gene are DFQATT and SNEGSKA (reference sequence). The CDR3 length is 16 residues. CDR3: CSARNGRRATNEKLFF. CDR3 sequence (DNA): TGCAGTGCTAGAAACGGGAGACGGGCAACTAATGAAAAACTGTTTTTT.

This clonotype was seen many times. V gene TRBV6-6 combines with J gene TRBJ2-7; D call uncertain. This CDR3 spans 13 amino acids. CDR1 and CDR2 from the germline V gene are MNHNY and SVGAGI (reference sequence). V was shortened by 0 bases and J by 6 bases, with 9 bases between the two germline ends. In DNA form, the CDR3 reads TGTGCCAGCAGTTACTCGAGAGACCGCGAGCAGTACTTC. It codes for CASSYSRDREQYF.

Note on this clonotype: This clone may be a read error of a much larger clone one base away. The J gene is TRBJ2-3, the V gene TRBV27, with TRBD1 as a possible D gene (5 bases). This CDR3 contains 12 residues. V lost 6 bases and J 5 bases, leaving 9 bases between the germline ends. Germline assignment: CDR1 MNHEY and CDR2 SMNVEV (reference sequence). The CDR3 here is CASRAGLDTQYF. The CDR3, as DNA: TGTGCCAGCAGGGCAGGGTTAGATACGCAGTATTTT.

The chain couples TRBV27 to TRBJ2-7; D is perhaps TRBD1 or TRBD2 (5 bases each). The CDR3 loop spans 13 amino acids. Germline V CDR1 and CDR2: MNHEY, SMNVEV (reference sequence). V gave up 6 bases and J gave up 0 bases, with 9 bases separating them. As DNA, the CDR3 is TGTGCCAGCAGACCAGGGAGCTCCTACGAGCAGTACTTC. It is translated as CASRPGSSYEQYF.

This clonotype was found a few times. CDR3 nucleotide sequence: TGTGCCACCAGCAGAGACCGGGGGATTGGGGCCAACGTCCTGACTTTC. Protein: CATSRDRGIGANVLTF. The rearrangement joins TRBV15 to TRBJ2-6, with D perhaps matching TRBD2 (6 bases). Germline assignment: CDR1 LNHNV and CDR2 YYDKDF (reference sequence). V shed 0 bases and J shed 3 bases, with 9 bases lying between them. CDR3 size: 16 residues.

J is TRBJ1-1 and V is TRBV12-5; maybe TRBD1 (5 bases). V lost 2 bases and J 6 bases, leaving 10 bases between the germline ends. This CDR3 spans 13 amino acids. Germline CDR1 and CDR2: LGHNT and FRNRAP. This CDR3 reads CASGLRSGSEAFF. In DNA form, the CDR3 reads TGTGCTAGTGGTTTGAGGTCAGGGTCTGAAGCTTTCTTT.

This clonotype appeared a few times. The chain recombines TRBV5-6 with TRBJ2-2; 7 nucleotides align to TRBD2. Germline V gene lookup returns CDR1 SGHDT and CDR2 YYEEEE. The CDR3 has 15 amino acids. The J segment lost 2 bases and the V segment lost 2 bases, leaving 3 bases of the junction unmatched. CDR3 DNA sequence: TGTGCCAGCAGCTTCGGGACTACAAACACCGGGGAGCTGTTTTTT. Amino acids: CASSFGTTNTGELFF.

This clonotype was detected ten times or more. The V call is TRBV7-9, the J call TRBJ2-1, with 12 bases identical to TRBD1. This CDR3 region has 17 residues. The germline V gene encodes CDR1 SEHNR and CDR2 FQNEAQ (reference sequence). V lost 5 bases to trimming and J lost 8 bases; unmatched junction nucleotides: 13. The CDR3 loop is CASSGGQGAYSVDEQFF. The CDR3 DNA follows: TGTGCCAGCAGCGGGGGACAGGGGGCTTATAGTGTCGATGAGCAGTTCTTC.

The table lists this clonotype with many counts. The gene calls are TRBV9 and TRBJ1-1; D is unresolved. The CDR3 runs to 13 residues. Germline lookup yields CDR1 SGDLS and CDR2 YYNGEE. V was trimmed by 4 bases and J by 1 base, leaving 8 bases between them. The CDR3 here is CASSSTRNTEAFF. In DNA, the CDR3 is TGTGCCAGCAGCTCCACCCGGAACACTGAAGCTTTCTTT.

The chain couples TRBV5-5 to TRBJ2-7; possibly TRBD2 for D (7 bases). The CDR3 covers 16 residues. The germline gives CDR1 SGHKS, CDR2 YYEKEE (reference sequence). V shed 0 bases and J shed 4 bases, with 17 bases lying between them. The CDR3 bases are TGTGCCAGCAGCTTGGGCCCGGGGGGCGCTTATTACGAGCAGTACTTC. As protein: CASSLGPGGAYYEQYF.

Ten or more counts support this clonotype. An end of the junction does not agree with germline; a read error may underlie this. The chain couples TRBV5-1 to TRBJ1-4; D is uncertain. Germline-derived CDR1 and CDR2 are SGHRS and YFSETQ. The CDR3 consists of 16 residues. The DNA for the CDR3 is TGCGCCAGCAGCTTTGTGCAGGCCGGAACTAGTGAAAAACTGTTTTTT. It encodes CASSFVQAGTSEKLFF.

This clonotype was observed a few times. The chain is built from TRBV9 and TRBJ1-4; D unclear. The CDR3 contains 15 residues. V shed 0 bases and J shed 4 bases, with 10 bases lying between them. Germline-derived CDR1 and CDR2 are SGDLS and YYNGEE. The CDR3 nucleotides are TGTGCCAGCAGCGTAGCCGGACGGAATAATGAAAAACTGTTTTTT. This sequence encodes CASSVAGRNNEKLFF.

On this clonotype: A read error may be the cause here, since a much bigger clone is one base away. This CDR3 is missing its conserved last phenylalanine or tryptophan, likely due to a read error. The J gene is TRBJ2-1, the V gene TRBV15; tentative D call: TRBD1 (6 bases). The CDR3 totals 14 residues. V was trimmed by 5 bases and J by 4 bases, leaving 12 bases between them. Germline V CDR1 and CDR2: LNHNV, YYDKDF (reference sequence). Here the CDR3 DNA reads TGTGCCACCAGCCCCCTGGACAGTTACAATGAGCAGTTCCTC. Protein product: CATSPLDSYNEQFL.

The gene calls are TRBV5-1 and TRBJ1-2; D not resolved. From germline, CDR1 is SGHRS and CDR2 YFSETQ. The V and J ends lost 6 bases and 5 bases respectively, with 20 bases between them. The CDR3 extends over 15 amino acids. CDR3 nucleotide sequence: TGCGCCAGCACCGTCTCCGGGAGGCGCGCATATGGCTACACCTTC. Translating it yields CASTVSGRRAYGYTF. Looking up the rest from reference TRBV5-1 and TRBJ1-2 gives the full variable domain: KAGVTQTPRYLIKTRGQQVTLSCSPISGHRSVSWYQQTPGQGLQFLFEYFSETQRNKGNFPGRFSGRQFSNSRSEMNVSTLELGDSALYLCASTVSGRRAYGYTFGSGTRLTVV.

This clonotype was seen repeatedly, ten times or more. This rearrangement joins TRBV3-1 to TRBJ1-1; no clear D gene. The V end was cut by 3 bases, the J end by 5 bases, with 13 bases between. Germline CDR1 reads LGHDT; CDR2 reads YNNKEL (reference sequence). This CDR3 has 14 residues. The CDR3 is CASSQAVGETEAFF. The CDR3 coding sequence is TGTGCCAGCAGCCAGGCAGTCGGGGAAACTGAAGCTTTCTTT.